The present TCR beta chain was sequenced within a study of post-analysis software for immune sequencing data (dated by TCRdb to 2014 to 2015). In terms of the full investigation: Disease courses on record covered relapsing-remitting, secondary progressive and progressive-relapsing multiple sclerosis, though some patients had no subtype annotation. A subset of samples was prepared in parallel using single-end sample barcoding, then pooled and co-amplified after Illumina adapter ligation. Patient repertoires were compared against roughly 10 previously published healthy control repertoires from donors aged roughly 6 to 25 years. Here is what the overall study found, with its caveats: The control group was slightly older than the multiple sclerosis patient group. Normalized Chao1 diversity was significantly lower in multiple sclerosis patients than controls, suggesting substantial peripheral T-cell clonal expansion. When samples were clustered directly using the F measure, samples prepared in the same batch co-clustered strongly, which prompted a batch-effect correction. Significantly higher frequencies in patients than in controls were found for several TRBV segments, including TRBV5-6, TRBV5-1 and TRBV20-1.

This clonotype was recorded a few times. The antigen it binds to is not known. No quality values exist for individual bases; no much larger clone is one base distant. V is clipped by 6 bases and J by 2 bases, and the sequence between their germline boundaries is 17 bases long. Taken from cysteine to phenylalanine, the CDR3 has 15 residues. Just the 45-base CDR3 DNA is kept, in frame starting at base 1. From the germline V gene, CDR1 is SGHAT and CDR2 is FQNNGV. To demonstrate the VDJtools post-analysis software, TCR beta repertoires were profiled from the peripheral blood of over ten young patients with multiple sclerosis. Multiple sclerosis patients were children and adolescents aged about 6 to 16 years. Libraries were prepared through PCR. Sequenced using an Illumina HiSeq 2500. To reduce PCR and sequencing biases, unique molecular identifiers were built into the TCR beta cDNA libraries. About 500,000 cDNA molecules were obtained per 1 to 10 million input T cells, so each molecule approximated one T cell. Patient libraries were prepared and sequenced with the same protocol used for the earlier healthy control dataset. Samples belonging to the same batch were prepared together, multiplexed and sequenced on a shared HiSeq lane. On the study's bioinformatics: MIGEC was used to process the raw barcoded reads, and molecular identifier groups with only a single read were discarded before consensus assembly and CDR3 extraction. Clonotype tables were post-analysed with VDJtools, and diversity was normalized by down-sampling all datasets to the smallest sample size. Repertoire overlap clustering matched CDR3 amino acid but not nucleotide sequences to correct batch-related cross-sample contamination. The raw public data were reprocessed by TCRdb itself: fastp quality trimming at Q25, MiXCR clonotype calling, in-frame beta chains only. Rows are combined by CDR3 protein, so each entry shows the most common genes and DNA. For this entry, the V and J calls and clone size follow TCRdb and not the study's own pipeline. Recorded for this sample are some 690,000 distinct CDR3 sequences; 25% to 30% of them occurred a single time. Clones ranked in the top ten supply approximately 0.6% of the sample.

The TCR originated in a girl aged 5-17 years with multiple sclerosis. This sequence uses TRBV11-2 and TRBJ2-7, with a tentative D gene TRBD2 over 6 matching bases. The sample consisted of blood. The DNA is as follows: TGTGCCAGCAGGAGACCGGGACTCAGAACCTACGAGCAGTACTTC. It codes for CASRRPGLRTYEQYF.